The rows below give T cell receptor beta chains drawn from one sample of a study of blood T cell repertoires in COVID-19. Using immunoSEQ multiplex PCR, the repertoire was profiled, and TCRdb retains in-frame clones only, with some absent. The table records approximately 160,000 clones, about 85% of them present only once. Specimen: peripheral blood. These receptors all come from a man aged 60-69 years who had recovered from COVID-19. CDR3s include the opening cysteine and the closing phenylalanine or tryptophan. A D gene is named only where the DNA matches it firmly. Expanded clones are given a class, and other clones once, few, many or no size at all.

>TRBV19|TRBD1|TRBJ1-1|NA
TGTGCCAGTAGCCGGCCGATTAACAGGGGGTACACTGAAGCTTTCTTT
CASSRPINRGYTEAFF
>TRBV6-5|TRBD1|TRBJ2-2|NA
TGTGCCAGCAGTTACGGGACAGGGCCCACCGGGGAGCTGTTTTTT
CASSYGTGPTGELFF
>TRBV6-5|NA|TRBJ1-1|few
TGTGCCAGCAGTTACTCGAGCTCGAGGGATCGAGCTTTCTTT
CASSYSSSRDRAFF
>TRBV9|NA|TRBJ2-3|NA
TGTGCCAGCAGCGTACGGGGGATTAGTAGCACAGATACGCAGTATTTT
CASSVRGISSTDTQYF
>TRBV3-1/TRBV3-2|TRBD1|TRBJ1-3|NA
TGTGCCAGCAGCAAAGGGACAGACTCTGGAAACACCATATATTTT
CASSKGTDSGNTIYF
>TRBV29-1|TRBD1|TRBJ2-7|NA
TGCAGCGTGGCCCCCGGGACAGGGATCTACGAGCAGTACTTC
CSVAPGTGIYEQYF
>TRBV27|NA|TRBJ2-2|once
TGTGCCAGCAGTTCCTACAGGATGAACACCGGGGAGCTGTTTTTT
CASSSYRMNTGELFF
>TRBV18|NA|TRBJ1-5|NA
TGTGCCAGCTCACCACCGGCCGACAGCCTCGGAAGCAATCAGCCCCAGCATTTT
CASSPPADSLGSNQPQHF
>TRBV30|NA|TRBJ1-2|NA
TGTGCCTGGAAATACGGGGGCTACACCTTC
CAWKYGGYTF
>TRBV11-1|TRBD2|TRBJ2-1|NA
TGTGCCAGCAGCCCTGGGCTAGCGGGGTACAATGAGCAGTTCTTC
CASSPGLAGYNEQFF
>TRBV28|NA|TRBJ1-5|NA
TGTGCCAGCATCCTAGGACAGAGCAATCAGCCCCAGCATTTT
CASILGQSNQPQHF
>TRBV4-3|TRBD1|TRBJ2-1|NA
TGCGCCAGCAGCCAAGGGGGAGTCGGGACAGGGGGCGCCCAGTTCTTC
CASSQGGVGTGGAQFF
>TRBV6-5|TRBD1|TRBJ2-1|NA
TGTGCCAGCAGAGACAGGGTGCTGGTGGATGAGCAGTTCTTC
CASRDRVLVDEQFF
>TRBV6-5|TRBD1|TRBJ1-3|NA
TGTGCCAGCAGTTTTGGCAGGGGGATATCTGGAAACACCATATATTTT
CASSFGRGISGNTIYF
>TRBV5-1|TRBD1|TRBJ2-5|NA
TGCGCCAGCAGCTACCAAGGGGACAGACAAGAGACCCAGTACTTC
CASSYQGDRQETQYF
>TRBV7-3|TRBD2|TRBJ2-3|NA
TGTGCCAGCAGCTTAATGGGACTAGCGGGGGGATCAGCGGATACGCAGTATTTT
CASSLMGLAGGSADTQYF
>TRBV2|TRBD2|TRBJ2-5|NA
TGTGCCAGCAGGGTTAGCGGGGCCTCAGAGACCCAGTACTTC
CASRVSGASETQYF
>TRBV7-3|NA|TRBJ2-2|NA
TGTGCCAGCAGCTCGTCGAACACCGGGGAGCTGTTTTTT
CASSSSNTGELFF
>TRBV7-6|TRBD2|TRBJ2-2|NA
TGTGCCAGCAGACCCCCTAGTGCGGGGGGCCGGATGTTTTTT
CASRPPSAGGRMFF
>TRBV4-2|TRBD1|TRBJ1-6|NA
TGTGCCAGCAGCCAAGTTTGGGGAAGACAGGGATCGAATTCACCCCTCCACTTT
CASSQVWGRQGSNSPLHF
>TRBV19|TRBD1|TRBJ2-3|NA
TGTGCCAGTGGACAGGGGGCAGATACGCAGTATTTT
CASGQGADTQYF
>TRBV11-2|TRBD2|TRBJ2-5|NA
TGTGCCAGCAGCCTCCTGGGCGGGGGGGCCGGTGAGACCCAGTACTTC
CASSLLGGGAGETQYF
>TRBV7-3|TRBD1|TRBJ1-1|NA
TGTGCCAGCAGCAAGACAGGGGAAGTTACGAACACTGAAGCTTTCTTT
CASSKTGEVTNTEAFF
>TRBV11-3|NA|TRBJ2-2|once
TGTGCCAGCAGCCAGCGACGGGCCGGGGAGCTGTTTTTT
CASSQRRAGELFF
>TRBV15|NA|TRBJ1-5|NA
TGTGCCACCAGCAGAGATGCAGTAATCAATCAGCCCCAGCATTTT
CATSRDAVINQPQHF
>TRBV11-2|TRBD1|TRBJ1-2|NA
TGTGCCAGCAGAACCGGGACAGGGCCAGAAGGCTACACCTTC
CASRTGTGPEGYTF
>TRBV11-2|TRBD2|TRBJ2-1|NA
TGTGCCAGCAGCTTAGCCGTACTTGCGGGGGTTAATGAGCAGTTCTTC
CASSLAVLAGVNEQFF
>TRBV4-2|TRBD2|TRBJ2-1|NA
TGTGCCAGCAGCCAAGAAGGCCAGCGGGGGTCATTCTACAATGAGCAGTTCTTC
CASSQEGQRGSFYNEQFF
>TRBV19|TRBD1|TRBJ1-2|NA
TGTGCCAGTAGTCCCCGGACAGGGGGCAACCACTATGGCTACACCTTC
CASSPRTGGNHYGYTF
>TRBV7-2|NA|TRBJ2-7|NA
TGTGCCAGCAGCTTAGACTCGAAATACGAGCAGTACTTC
CASSLDSKYEQYF
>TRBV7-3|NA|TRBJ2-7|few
TGTGCCAGCAGCAATCCCTCTTACGGGGAGCAGTACTTC
CASSNPSYGEQYF
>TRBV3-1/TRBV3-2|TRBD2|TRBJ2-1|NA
TGTGCCAGCAGCCTGCCGGCTAGCGGGGGAGACTTGAGATACAATGAGCAGTTCTTC
CASSLPASGGDLRYNEQFF
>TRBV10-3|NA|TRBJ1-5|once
TGTGCCATCAGTGAGTCAGGCGGGGGCGGGCGGCAGCCCCAGCATTTT
CAISESGGGGRQPQHF
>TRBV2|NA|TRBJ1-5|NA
TGTGCCAGCAGTGCCGGTGGAGGGATTCAGCCCCAGCATTTT
CASSAGGGIQPQHF
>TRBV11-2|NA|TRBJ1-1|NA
TGTGCCAGCAGCGTCGGTTATCAAAGAAGAAGAAACACTGAAGCTTTCTTT
CASSVGYQRRRNTEAFF
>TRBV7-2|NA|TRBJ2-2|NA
TGTGCCAGCAGCTTATCTAGGCCTGCCGCCGGGGAGCTGTTTTTT
CASSLSRPAAGELFF
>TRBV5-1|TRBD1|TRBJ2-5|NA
TGCGCCAGCAGCTTAACAGGGGTCAAACAAGAGACCCAGTACTTC
CASSLTGVKQETQYF
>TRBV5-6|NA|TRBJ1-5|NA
TGTGCCAGCAGCTTGGAAGGGGGGGCCTTCGGTCAGCCCCAGCATTTT
CASSLEGGAFGQPQHF
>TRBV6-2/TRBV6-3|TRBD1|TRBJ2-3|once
TGTGCCAGCAGTCATGGACAGGGGAGACTAAGACGGGCAGATACGCAGTATTTT
CASSHGQGRLRRADTQYF
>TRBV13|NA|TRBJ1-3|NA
TGTGCCAGCAGCTACCGACGGGACACCCGTGGAAACACCATATATTTT
CASSYRRDTRGNTIYF
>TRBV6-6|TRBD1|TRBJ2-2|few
TGTGCCAGCAGAGACACTACAGGGGCCCCCGGGGAGCTGTTTTTT
CASRDTTGAPGELFF
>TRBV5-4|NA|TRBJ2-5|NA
TGTGCCAGCAGCGTAACAGGAGGCTGGGCAGGGGTAGGGGAGACCCAGTACTTC
CASSVTGGWAGVGETQYF
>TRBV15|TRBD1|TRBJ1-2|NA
TGTGCCACCAGTTTCGACAGGGGAGCTAACTATGGCTACACCTTC
CATSFDRGANYGYTF
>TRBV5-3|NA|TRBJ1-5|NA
TGTGCCAGAAGCTTGGCCGGACGGCGGGGGAGAAGTTTGCAGCCCCAGCATTTT
CARSLAGRRGRSLQPQHF
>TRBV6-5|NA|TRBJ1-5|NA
TGTGCCAGCAGTTACTCGAAGGCAGGGACTTGGCCCCAGCATTTT
CASSYSKAGTWPQHF
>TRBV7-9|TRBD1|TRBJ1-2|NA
TGTGCCAGCAGCCCCTTCGACAGGGCGGACTATGGCTACACCTTC
CASSPFDRADYGYTF
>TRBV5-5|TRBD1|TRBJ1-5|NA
TGTGCCAGCAGCGGGGGGACAGGCTCTTATAGCAATCAGCCCCAGCATTTT
CASSGGTGSYSNQPQHF
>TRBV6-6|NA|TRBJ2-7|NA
TGTGCCAGCAGTTACTCGGGGCAGGGTGGTTACTTC
CASSYSGQGGYF
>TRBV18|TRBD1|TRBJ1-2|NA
TGTGCCAGCTCACCCTTAGGGACAGAGCCGAACTATGGCTACACCTTC
CASSPLGTEPNYGYTF
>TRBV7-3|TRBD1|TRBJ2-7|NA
TGTGCCAGCAGCCGAGGGGGCGGAGTCTACGAGCAGTACTTC
CASSRGGGVYEQYF
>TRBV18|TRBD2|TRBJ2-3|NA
TGTGCCAGCTCAAGGAGTCGCTCTAGCGGGGTTCTCAGCACAGATACGCAGTATTTT
CASSRSRSSGVLSTDTQYF
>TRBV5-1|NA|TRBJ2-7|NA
TGCGCCAGCAGCTCTGGGGGGGCAGGCTTTTACGAGCAGTACTTC
CASSSGGAGFYEQYF
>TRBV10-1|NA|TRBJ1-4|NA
TGCGCCAGCAGTGAGGTCAGGAAAGAGGAAAAACTGTTTTTT
CASSEVRKEEKLFF
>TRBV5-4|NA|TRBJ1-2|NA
TGTGCCAGCAGCCCCGACTGGGGGGATGGCTACACCTTC
CASSPDWGDGYTF
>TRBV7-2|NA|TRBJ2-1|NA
TGTGCCAGCAGAGTGGAGGACCGGAAAGTGTTGTTCTTC
CASRVEDRKVLFF